Following are 14 T cell receptor beta chains from one sample sequenced in a study of T cell changes during pregnancy in multiple sclerosis. Sequencing was performed with immunoSEQ multiplex PCR; in TCRdb, only in-frame clones are kept and a portion is missing. Here the sample spans 34,000 or so clones, approximately 91% being singletons. The sample consisted of peripheral blood, taken in the second trimester of pregnancy. The receptors originated from a female donor in good health, enrolled as a control in a pregnancy study.

The chain couples TRBV6-5 to TRBJ1-2; possibly TRBD1 for D (5 bases). Trimming shortened V by 1 base and J by 8 bases, and 8 bases separated the two germline ends. The CDR3 has 12 amino acids. Germline CDR1 and CDR2: MNHEY and SVGAGI. CDR3: CASSYLGEGYTF. CDR3 DNA sequence: TGTGCCAGCAGTTACTTAGGGGAAGGCTACACCTTC.

The rearrangement joins TRBV5-1 to TRBJ2-2; 13 bases are shared with TRBD2. V shed 3 bases, J shed 4 bases, and the junction held 3 bases outside the gene matches. The CDR3 totals 16 residues. Germline-derived CDR1 and CDR2 are SGHRS and YFSETQ. In DNA, the CDR3 is TGCGCCAGCAGCTCAGGACTAGCGGGAGTCACCGGGGAGCTGTTTTTT. Translation: CASSSGLAGVTGELFF.

This rearrangement joins TRBV5-1 to TRBJ2-1; TRBD2 matches 7 bases. The CDR3 is 14 amino acids. The V gene end was trimmed by 1 base and the J gene end by 8 bases; junction bases not matched to a gene: 6. The V gene's germline CDR1 is SGHRS and CDR2 YFSETQ. The CDR3, as DNA: TGCGCCAGCAGCTTGTTGTCTAGCGGCGATGAGCAGTTCTTC. Its translation: CASSLLSSGDEQFF.

This chain uses TRBV4-3 with TRBJ2-7; 7 bases agree with TRBD2. This CDR3 has 15 residues. V shed 4 bases, J shed 4 bases, and the junction held 10 bases outside the gene matches. Per the germline V gene, CDR1 is LGHNA and CDR2 is YSLEER. Here the CDR3 reads CASSLHSGAHYEQYF. The CDR3 coding sequence is TGCGCCAGCAGCCTTCACAGCGGGGCCCATTACGAGCAGTACTTC.

The genes are TRBV2 and TRBJ2-5; 11 bases align to TRBD1. V shed 4 bases and J 5 bases; nucleotides not matched to a gene: 3. Germline V gene data show CDR1 as SNHLY and CDR2 as FYNNEI. This CDR3 is built from 14 residues. In nucleotides, the CDR3 is TGTGCCAGCAGTGGGACAGGGGGCCAGGAGACCCAGTACTTC. Translating it yields CASSGTGGQETQYF.

This clone was recorded a few times. This chain connects TRBV11-2 to TRBJ1-6; the D gene is possibly TRBD1 (5 bases). This CDR3 region has 15 residues. V was pared by 0 bases and J by 7 bases, with 10 bases between. From germline, CDR1 is SGHAT and CDR2 FQNNGV. In nucleotides, the CDR3 is TGTGCCAGCAGCTTAGACGGGGGTTCGAATTCACCCCTCCACTTT. Protein: CASSLDGGSNSPLHF.

V gene TRBV4-2 combines with J gene TRBJ1-2; TRBD1 matches at 7 bases. The CDR3 sequence is 13 residues long. Germline V CDR1 and CDR2: LGHNA, YNFKEQ. After removal of 4 bases from V and 5 bases from J, the junction contained 4 bases not matched to a gene. CDR3 region: CASSPGQAYGYTF. The DNA for the CDR3 is TGTGCCAGCAGCCCAGGACAGGCTTATGGCTACACCTTC.

This clone was found a few times. The chain links TRBV10-1 to TRBJ1-1; 8 positions agree with TRBD1. Germline assignment: CDR1 WNHNN and CDR2 SYGVQD (reference sequence). V lost 5 bases, J lost 5 bases, and 7 bases stayed unmatched. The CDR3 extends over 14 amino acids. The DNA for the CDR3 is TGCGCCAGCAGTCCACAGGGGGTATGGACTGAAGCTTTCTTT. This codes for CASSPQGVWTEAFF.

The chain employs TRBV28 and TRBJ1-5; no reliable D call. The germline gives CDR1 MDHEN, CDR2 SYDVKM. The CDR3 is 12 amino acids. V lost 4 bases, J lost 6 bases, and 7 bases lay in between. The CDR3 protein is CASSSGGQPQHF. In nucleotides, the CDR3 is TGTGCCAGCAGTTCAGGTGGTCAGCCCCAGCATTTT. The full variable domain, in which reference TRBV28 and TRBJ1-5 provide the parts outside the CDR3, is DVKVTQSSRYLVKRTGEKVFLECVQDMDHENMFWYRQDPGLGLRLIYFSYDVKMKEKGDIPEGYSVSREKKERFSLILESASTNQTSMYLCASSSGGQPQHFGDGTRLSIL.

This clone was seen once. The chain combines TRBV9 with TRBJ1-1, with 7 bases matching TRBD1. This CDR3 has 15 amino acids. Germline CDR1 is SGDLS and CDR2 is YYNGEE. V shed 4 bases and J 1 base; nucleotides not matched to a gene: 7. This CDR3 reads CASSPGDSGNTEAFF. The CDR3 nucleotides read TGTGCCAGCAGCCCAGGGGACAGCGGGAACACTGAAGCTTTCTTT.

The chain couples TRBV6-1 to TRBJ2-2; 9 positions match TRBD2. The V gene end was trimmed by 1 base and the J gene end by 0 bases; junction bases not matched to a gene: 12. Germline V gene data show CDR1 as MNHNS and CDR2 as SASEGT. This CDR3 spans 20 amino acids. This chain's CDR3 is CASSEVAGGSFYSNTGELFF. CDR3 in DNA: TGTGCCAGCAGTGAAGTGGCGGGAGGGTCCTTTTATTCGAACACCGGGGAGCTGTTTTTT.

There are a few counts of this clone. The chain carries TRBV28 and TRBJ2-5; 12 nucleotides agree with TRBD1. V was clipped by 7 bases and J by 4 bases; unmatched bases: 10. The germline V gene encodes CDR1 MDHEN and CDR2 SYDVKM. The CDR3 contains 16 residues. The CDR3 nucleotides are TGTGCCAGCACCATTGGGGGACAGGGGGCCGGAGAGACCCAGTACTTC. Amino acids: CASTIGGQGAGETQYF.

The chain employs TRBV4-2 and TRBJ2-4; TRBD2 aligns across 16 bases. There are 19 residues in the CDR3. Germline CDR1 is LGHNA and CDR2 is YNFKEQ. V was clipped by 0 bases and J by 0 bases; unmatched bases: 2. CDR3 region: CASSQDGTSGGGAKNIQYF. DNA for the CDR3: TGTGCCAGCAGCCAAGACGGGACTAGCGGGGGGGGAGCCAAAAACATTCAGTACTTC.

The V and J genes are TRBV5-6 and TRBJ2-7; TRBD1 agrees at 7 bases. In germline, CDR1 is SGHDT, CDR2 YYEEEE. The CDR3 runs to 14 residues. The ends lost 3 bases at V and 0 bases at J; junction bases unmatched: 3. CDR3 coding DNA: TGTGCCAGCAGCTCACAGGGGACCTCCTACGAGCAGTACTTC. Its protein product is CASSSQGTSYEQYF.